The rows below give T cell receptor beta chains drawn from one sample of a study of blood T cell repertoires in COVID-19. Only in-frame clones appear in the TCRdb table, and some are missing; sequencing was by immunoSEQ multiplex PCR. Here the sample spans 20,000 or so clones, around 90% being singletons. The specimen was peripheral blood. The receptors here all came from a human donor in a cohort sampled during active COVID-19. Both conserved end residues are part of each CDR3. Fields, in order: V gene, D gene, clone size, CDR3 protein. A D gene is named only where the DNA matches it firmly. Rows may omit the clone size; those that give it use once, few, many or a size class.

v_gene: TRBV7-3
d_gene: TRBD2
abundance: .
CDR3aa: CASSPGGLATDTQYF

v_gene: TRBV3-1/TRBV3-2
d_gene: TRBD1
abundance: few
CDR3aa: CASSLGQGRTEAFF

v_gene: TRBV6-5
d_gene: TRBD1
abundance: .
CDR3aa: CASSSTGTGVYGYTF

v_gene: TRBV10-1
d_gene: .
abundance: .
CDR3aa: CASSDGASSGNTIYF

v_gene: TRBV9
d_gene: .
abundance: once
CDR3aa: CASSVTYYFSGNTIYF

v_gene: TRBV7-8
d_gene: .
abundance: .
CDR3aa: CASSFLSQYEQYF

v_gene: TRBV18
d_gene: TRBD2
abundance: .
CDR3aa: CASSPPSVRGGEFF

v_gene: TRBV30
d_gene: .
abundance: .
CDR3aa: CAWSVRQSSNTEAFF

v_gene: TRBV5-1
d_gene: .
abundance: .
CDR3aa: CASSSGFQGTGELFF

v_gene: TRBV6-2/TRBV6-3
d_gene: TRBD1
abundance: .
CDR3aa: CASSYWRQGGTEAFF

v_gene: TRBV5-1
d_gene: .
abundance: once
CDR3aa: CASSSLVQETQYF

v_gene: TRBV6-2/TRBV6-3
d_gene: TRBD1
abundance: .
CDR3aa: CASSYPDRGRGAFF

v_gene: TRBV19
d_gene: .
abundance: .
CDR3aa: CASSIQGRVQPQHF

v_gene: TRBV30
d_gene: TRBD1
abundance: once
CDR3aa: CAWSVLTGPGETQYF

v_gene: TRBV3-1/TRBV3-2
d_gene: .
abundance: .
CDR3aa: CASSQGATRGEQFF

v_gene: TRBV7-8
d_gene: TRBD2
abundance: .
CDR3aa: CASSTRLAGSNEQFF

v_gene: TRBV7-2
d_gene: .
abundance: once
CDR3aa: CASSSYTTEEAFF

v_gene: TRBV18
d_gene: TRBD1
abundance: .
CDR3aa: CASSLGTGGNQPQHF

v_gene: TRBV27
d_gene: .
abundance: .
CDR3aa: CASSSIQRRSSYNEQFF

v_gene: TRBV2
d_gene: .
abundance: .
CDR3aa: CASSFAGANVLTF

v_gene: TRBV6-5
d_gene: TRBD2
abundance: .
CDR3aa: CASLSSGRGGELFF

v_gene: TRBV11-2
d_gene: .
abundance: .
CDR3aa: CASSLSTLGQFF

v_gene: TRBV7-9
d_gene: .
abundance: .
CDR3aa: CASSLGSGQETQYF

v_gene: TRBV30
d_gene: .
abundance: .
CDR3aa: CAWSGTAGSIGNQPQHF

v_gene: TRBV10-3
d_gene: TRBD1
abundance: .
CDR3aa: CAISAGEGAFHEQYF

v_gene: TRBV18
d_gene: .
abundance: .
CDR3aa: CASSPMLQDTSLSGNTIYF

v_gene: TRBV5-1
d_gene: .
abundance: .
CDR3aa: CASSSQGNTEAFF

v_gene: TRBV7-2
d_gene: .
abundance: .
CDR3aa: CASSLNGRKVGGTQYF

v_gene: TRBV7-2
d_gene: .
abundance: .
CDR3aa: CASSVDTGGNEQFF

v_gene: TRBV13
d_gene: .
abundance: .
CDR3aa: CASSPWGHYGYTF

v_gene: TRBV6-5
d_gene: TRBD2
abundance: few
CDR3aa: CASRGLAENNEQFF

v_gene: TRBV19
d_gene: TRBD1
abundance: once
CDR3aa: CASSLTGARSATQYF

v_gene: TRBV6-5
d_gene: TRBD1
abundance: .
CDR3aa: CASSPGTGLFYGYTF

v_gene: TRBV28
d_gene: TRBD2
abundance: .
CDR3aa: CASHRRGRTYNEQFF

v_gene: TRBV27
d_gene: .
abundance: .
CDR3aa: CASSGGDGYNGYTF

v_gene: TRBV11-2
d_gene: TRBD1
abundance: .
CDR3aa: CASSLGQGGGQETQYF

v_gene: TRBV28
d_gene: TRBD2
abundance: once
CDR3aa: CASSLTSGPTRHIF

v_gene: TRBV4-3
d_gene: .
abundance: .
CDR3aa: CASSLGDRDFNEQFF

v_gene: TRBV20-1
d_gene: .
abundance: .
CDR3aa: CSAPGLLGYTF

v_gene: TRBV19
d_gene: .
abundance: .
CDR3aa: CASSIDRSGKNTEAFF

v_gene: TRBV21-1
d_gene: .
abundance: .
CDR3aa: CASSKGGHSGGCQETQYF

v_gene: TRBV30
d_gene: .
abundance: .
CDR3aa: CAWSWQALNTEAFF

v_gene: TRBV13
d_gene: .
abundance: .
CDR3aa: CASSFSRGSPSGETQYF

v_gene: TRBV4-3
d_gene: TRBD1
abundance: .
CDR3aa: CASSQDRQGMKSPLHF

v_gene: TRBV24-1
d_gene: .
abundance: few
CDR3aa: CATSDFKNTGELFF

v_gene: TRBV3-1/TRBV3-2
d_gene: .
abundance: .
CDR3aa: CASSQGRVFGETQYF

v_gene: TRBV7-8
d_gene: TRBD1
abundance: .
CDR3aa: CASSLGQGVGTEAFF

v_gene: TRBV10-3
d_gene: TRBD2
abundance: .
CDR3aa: CAITPGTSGGHTDTQYF

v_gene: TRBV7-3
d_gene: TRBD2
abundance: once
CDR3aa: CASSPNRLAGYNEQFF

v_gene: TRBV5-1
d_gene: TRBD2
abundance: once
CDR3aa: CASSLMQRERDEQFF

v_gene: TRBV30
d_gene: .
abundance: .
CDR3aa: CAWSVGGTDTQYF

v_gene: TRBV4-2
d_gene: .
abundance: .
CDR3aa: CASSQGQVNQPQHF